The next 20 T cell receptor beta chains were all read from a single sample in a study of blood T cell repertoires in COVID-19. Sequencing used immunoSEQ multiplex PCR; TCRdb keeps in-frame clones, though not all of them. The sample carries about 240,000 clones, around 90% recorded once. Source material: PBMCs or T cells enriched from blood (not recorded which). The receptors here all came from a woman under 40 with acute COVID-19.

This clone appeared a few times. This chain connects TRBV7-2 to TRBJ1-2; 7 positions match TRBD1. Germline CDR1 is SGHTA and CDR2 is FQGNSA. The CDR3 covers 15 residues. Trimming removed 0 bases from V and 1 base from J; junction bases left unmatched: 2. The CDR3 region is CASSLAGTDNYGYTF. The CDR3 DNA sequence: TGTGCCAGCAGCTTAGCCGGGACAGATAACTATGGCTACACCTTC. The whole variable domain, remainder taken from reference TRBV7-2 and TRBJ1-2, is GAGVSQSPSNKVTEKGKDVELRCDPISGHTALYWYRQSLGQGLEFLIYFQGNSAPDKSGLPSDRFSAERTGGSVSTLTIQRTQQEDSAVYLCASSLAGTDNYGYTFGSGTRLTVV.

The V gene is TRBV27, the J gene TRBJ2-5; TRBD1 agrees at 7 bases. After removal of 5 bases from V and 4 bases from J, the junction contained 1 base not matched to a gene. Per the germline V gene, CDR1 is MNHEY and CDR2 is SMNVEV (reference sequence). This CDR3 region has 12 residues. CDR3 in DNA: TGTGCCAGCAGTGACAGGGCAGAGACCCAGTACTTC. It specifies CASSDRAETQYF.

Only one count was recorded for this clone. The chain couples TRBV5-5 to TRBJ1-5; 7 nucleotides match TRBD1. This CDR3 is built from 15 residues. V shed 4 bases and J 1 base; nucleotides not matched to a gene: 5. Germline V gene sequence: CDR1 SGHKS, CDR2 YYEKEE (reference sequence). The CDR3 bases are TGTGCCAGCAGCCCGGGACAGAGCAGCAATCAGCCCCAGCATTTT. It codes for CASSPGQSSNQPQHF.

The rearrangement joins TRBV7-6 to TRBJ1-2, with D possibly being TRBD1 (5 bases). Germline V gene sequence: CDR1 SGHVS, CDR2 FNYEAQ. The ends were cut back, 5 bases at V and 3 bases at J, with 19 bases in the middle. The CDR3 totals 16 residues. CDR3 DNA: TGTGCCAGCAGCCCTGGGCCGTTTAAGGGGTACTATGGCTACACCTTC. Translated: CASSPGPFKGYYGYTF.

J is TRBJ2-7 and V is TRBV7-9; D is possibly TRBD2 (6 bases). The CDR3 has 14 amino acids. Trimming cost V 5 bases and J 6 bases, with 17 bases left between them. Germline CDR1 and CDR2: SEHNR and FQNEAQ (reference sequence). The CDR3 DNA follows: TGTGCCAGCAGCGTCCGCGGGACCCCCGGCGAGCAGTACTTC. Its translation is CASSVRGTPGEQYF.

The chain has TRBV5-1 and TRBJ2-1, with 11 nucleotides matching TRBD1. The V gene end was trimmed by 3 bases and the J gene end by 4 bases; junction bases not matched to a gene: 12. Germline V lookup: CDR1 SGHRS, CDR2 YFSETQ. The CDR3 is 18 amino acids. The CDR3 loop is CASSSLGGTGGNYNEQFF. The CDR3 DNA sequence: TGCGCCAGCAGCTCACTTGGAGGGACAGGGGGAAATTACAATGAGCAGTTCTTC.

The genes are TRBV11-2 and TRBJ1-1; 7 bases match TRBD1. The CDR3 spans 12 residues. V dropped 4 bases and J dropped 7; count of bases not matched to a gene: 3. Germline CDR1 reads SGHAT; CDR2 reads FQNNGV. The CDR3 region has the DNA TGTGCCAGCAGCTGGGGGACAGTTGAAGCTTTCTTT. Residues: CASSWGTVEAFF.

This chain uses TRBV6-4 with TRBJ1-4, with 7 bases identical to TRBD1. The J segment lost 7 bases and the V segment lost 3 bases, leaving 2 bases of the junction unmatched. The CDR3 extends over 13 amino acids. Germline values: CDR1 MRHNA, CDR2 SNTAGT. Written as DNA, the CDR3 is TGTGCCAGCAGTGAGAGACAGGGTGAAAAACTGTTTTTT. This sequence encodes CASSERQGEKLFF.

This sequence joins TRBV6-4 and TRBJ2-7; 11 bases align to TRBD1. The V segment lost 5 bases and the J segment 6 bases; nucleotides outside the gene matches: 6. The CDR3 is 14 residues long. Germline CDR1 and CDR2: MRHNA and SNTAGT. The CDR3 DNA sequence: TGTGCCAGCAGTCCCACCGGGACAGGGGGCGAGCAGTACTTC. Its translation: CASSPTGTGGEQYF.

This chain connects TRBV27 to TRBJ1-6; 9 positions match TRBD1. CDR1 is MNHEY, CDR2 SMNVEV, per germline (reference sequence). Unmatched junction bases numbered 7, after V lost 6 bases and J lost 7 bases. The length of the CDR3 is 15 residues. CDR3 DNA: TGTGCCAGCAGGGATCCGGGACAGGGCAATTCACCCCTCCACTTT. Protein product: CASRDPGQGNSPLHF.

This clone was counted between two and nine times. This chain connects TRBV18 to TRBJ1-3; TRBD1 is a possible D gene (6 bases). This CDR3 is 16 amino acids long. In germline, CDR1 is KGHSH, CDR2 LQKENI. With 3 bases removed from V and 2 bases from J, the gap between germline ends came to 14 bases. CDR3 residues: CASSPGGAGTGNTIYF. CDR3 in DNA: TGTGCCAGCTCACCTGGGGGCGCAGGGACTGGAAACACCATATATTTT.

This clone was counted between two and nine times. The same CDR3 is also encoded by other DNA sequences in this sample. This rearrangement joins TRBV5-1 to TRBJ2-1, with a weak D call TRBD2 (5 bases). Germline V gene sequence: CDR1 SGHRS, CDR2 YFSETQ. This CDR3 region has 13 residues. Trimming pared 0 bases from V and 5 bases from J, leaving 6 bases between. CDR3 bases: TGCGCCAGCAGCTTGGCGGGGAACAATGAGCAGTTCTTC. It codes for CASSLAGNNEQFF.

The chain employs TRBV14 and TRBJ2-1, with D maybe TRBD1 (5 bases). V was cut by 1 base and J by 0 bases, with 16 bases left in between. Germline assignment: CDR1 SGHDN and CDR2 FVKESK. The CDR3 extends over 18 amino acids. CDR3 bases: TGTGCCAGCAGCCAAGGGCTAAGGGGCGGAAACTCCTACAATGAGCAGTTCTTC. Protein sequence: CASSQGLRGGNSYNEQFF.

The chain is built from TRBV7-2 and TRBJ1-1; D is unresolved. V lost 5 bases and J 3 bases, leaving 13 bases between the germline ends. Germline values: CDR1 SGHTA, CDR2 FQGNSA. The CDR3 sequence is 14 residues long. CDR3 loop: CASSRTRADTEAFF. CDR3 bases: TGTGCCAGCAGCCGTACGCGGGCCGACACTGAAGCTTTCTTT. Based on the CDR3 plus reference TRBV7-2 and TRBJ1-1, the full variable domain is GAGVSQSPSNKVTEKGKDVELRCDPISGHTALYWYRQSLGQGLEFLIYFQGNSAPDKSGLPSDRFSAERTGGSVSTLTIQRTQQEDSAVYLCASSRTRADTEAFFGQGTRLTVV.

This chain links TRBV5-4 with TRBJ1-2, with D perhaps matching TRBD1 (5 bases). The CDR3 runs to 14 residues. V was clipped by 0 bases and J by 7 bases, with 13 bases between them. Germline V gene lookup returns CDR1 SGHNT and CDR2 YYREEE (reference sequence). The CDR3 sequence: CASSLAAGPIGYTF. CDR3 DNA sequence: TGTGCCAGCAGCTTGGCTGCGGGACCTATTGGCTACACCTTC.

This rearrangement joins TRBV6-5 to TRBJ2-1; TRBD1 might be the D (6 bases). The germline CDR1 and CDR2 sequences are MNHEY and SVGAGI. The CDR3 consists of 14 residues. Trimming cost V 0 bases and J 4 bases, with 7 bases left between them. The CDR3 sequence is CASSYSTGYNEQFF. The CDR3 region has the DNA TGTGCCAGCAGTTACTCGACAGGTTACAATGAGCAGTTCTTC.

The V gene is TRBV5-1, the J gene TRBJ2-6; possibly TRBD2 for D (6 bases). CDR1 is SGHRS and CDR2 is YFSETQ in the germline V gene. With 6 bases removed from V and 3 bases from J, the gap between germline ends came to 22 bases. The CDR3 has 18 amino acids. Written as DNA, the CDR3 is TGCGCCAGCAAGCAGGCGGTCCTCGGGGGAAGTGGGGCCAACGTCCTGACTTTC. Translating gives CASKQAVLGGSGANVLTF.

V and J are TRBV30 and TRBJ2-5; D possibly corresponds to TRBD2 (6 bases). Between the trimmed V and J ends, which lost 5 bases and 2 bases, there was a span of 15 bases. Germline-derived CDR1 and CDR2 are GTSNPN and SVGIG (reference sequence). The CDR3 length is 14 residues. Written as DNA, the CDR3 is TGTGCCTGGGTGGGGGGAGCCCTACAAGAGACCCAGTACTTC. It encodes CAWVGGALQETQYF.

This clone came up once. The chain combines TRBV10-3 with TRBJ2-2, with D tentatively TRBD2 (6 bases). The length of the CDR3 is 15 residues. Deletions cut 11 bases from V and 5 bases from J, with 21 bases between. Germline V gene lookup returns CDR1 ENHRY and CDR2 SYGVKD. The CDR3 DNA reads TGTGCCTCACGTCCGGGACTTATTCTAACCGGGGAGCTGTTTTTT. Protein: CASRPGLILTGELFF.

The chain joins TRBV5-1 to TRBJ2-3, with 11 bases identical to TRBD1. The CDR3 spans 15 residues. The germline V gene has CDR1 SGHRS and CDR2 YFSETQ. V lost 3 bases to trimming and J lost 3 bases; unmatched junction nucleotides: 3. Written as DNA, the CDR3 is TGCGCCAGCAGCTGGACAGGGGGCGAAACAGATACGCAGTATTTT. Translating gives CASSWTGGETDTQYF.